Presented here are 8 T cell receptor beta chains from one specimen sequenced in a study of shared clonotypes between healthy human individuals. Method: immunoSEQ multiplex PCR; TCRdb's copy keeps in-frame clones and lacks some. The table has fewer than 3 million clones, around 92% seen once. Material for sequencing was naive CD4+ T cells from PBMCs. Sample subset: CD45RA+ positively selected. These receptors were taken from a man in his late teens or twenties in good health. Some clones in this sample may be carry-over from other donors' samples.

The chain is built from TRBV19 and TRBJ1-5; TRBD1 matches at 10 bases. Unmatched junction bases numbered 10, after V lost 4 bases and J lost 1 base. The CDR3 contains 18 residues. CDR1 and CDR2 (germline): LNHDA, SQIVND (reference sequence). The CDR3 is CASSTGQGGLRSNQPQHF. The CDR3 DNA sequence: TGTGCCAGTAGTACCGGACAGGGGGGCCTAAGGAGCAATCAGCCCCAGCATTTT.

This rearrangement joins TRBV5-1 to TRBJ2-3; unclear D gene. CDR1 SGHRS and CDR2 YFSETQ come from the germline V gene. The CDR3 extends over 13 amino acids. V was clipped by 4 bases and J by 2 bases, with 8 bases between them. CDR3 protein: CASSKDPTDTQYF. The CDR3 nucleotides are TGCGCCAGCAGCAAGGACCCCACAGATACGCAGTATTTT.

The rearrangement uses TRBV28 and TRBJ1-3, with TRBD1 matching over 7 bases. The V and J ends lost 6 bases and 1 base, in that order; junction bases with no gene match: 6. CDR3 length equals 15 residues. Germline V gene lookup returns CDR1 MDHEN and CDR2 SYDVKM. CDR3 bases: TGTGCCAGCAGCCGAGGGGGCGATTCTGGAAACACCATATATTTT. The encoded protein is CASSRGGDSGNTIYF.

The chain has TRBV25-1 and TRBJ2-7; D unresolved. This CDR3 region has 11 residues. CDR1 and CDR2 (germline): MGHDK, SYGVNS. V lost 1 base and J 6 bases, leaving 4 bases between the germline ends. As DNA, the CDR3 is TGTGCCAGCAGTGAATTCCGCGAGCAGTACTTC. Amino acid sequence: CASSEFREQYF.

The CDR3 DNA follows: TGTGCCAGCAGCGCAGGACCGGAAAGCTACGAGCAGTACTTC. Its translation: CASSAGPESYEQYF. The chain combines TRBV9 with TRBJ2-7; D gene ambiguous. This CDR3 is 14 amino acids long. The V end was cut by 3 bases, the J end by 3 bases, with 13 bases between. CDR1 and CDR2 (germline): SGDLS, YYNGEE.

CDR3 in DNA: TGCGCCAGCAGCTTGGATGGGGGACCAACCTACGAGCAGTACTTC. Translating it yields CASSLDGGPTYEQYF. This sequence joins TRBV5-1 and TRBJ2-7, with D perhaps assigned TRBD1 or TRBD2 (5 bases each). CDR3 size: 15 residues. V shed 0 bases and J shed 2 bases, with 12 bases lying between them. The germline gives CDR1 SGHRS, CDR2 YFSETQ.

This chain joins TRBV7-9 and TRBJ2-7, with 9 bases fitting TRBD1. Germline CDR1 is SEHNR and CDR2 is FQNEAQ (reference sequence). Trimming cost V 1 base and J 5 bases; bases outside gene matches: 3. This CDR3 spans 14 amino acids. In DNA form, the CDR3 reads TGTGCCAGCAGCTTAGGGACAGGGGTCCACGAGCAGTACTTC. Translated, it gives CASSLGTGVHEQYF.

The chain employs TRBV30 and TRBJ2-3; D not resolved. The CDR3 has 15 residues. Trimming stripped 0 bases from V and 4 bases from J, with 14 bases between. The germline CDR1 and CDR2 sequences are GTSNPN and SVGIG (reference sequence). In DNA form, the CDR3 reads TGTGCCTGGAGTGTACGTCCCCCCCCCGCAGATACGCAGTATTTT. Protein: CAWSVRPPPADTQYF.